Listed below are T cell receptor beta chains from one sample, sequenced in a study of CD8+ T cells in alopecia areata. Clones were read by immunoSEQ multiplex PCR, and TCRdb kept only the in-frame ones, dropping some. The data contain over 200,000 clones, 57% of them singletons. The starting material was CD4+ T cells sorted from blood, obtained at week 0. These receptors originate from a human donor with alopecia areata. Each CDR3 is given with its conserved first and last residue. The D gene is left open where the match is weak. Rows may omit the clone size; those that give it use once, few, many or a size class.

V,D,J,size,CDR3,DNA
TRBV2,-,TRBJ2-1,-,CASNQGRRSYNEQFF,TGTGCCAGCAACCAGGGACGCCGCTCCTACAATGAGCAGTTCTTC
TRBV29-1,TRBD2,TRBJ2-7,few,CSVTDPGLAARKEQYF,TGCAGCGTGACAGATCCGGGACTAGCGGCTAGGAAGGAGCAGTACTTC
TRBV7-6,-,TRBJ2-7,once,CASSGAVLHEQYF,TGTGCCAGCAGCGGAGCTGTCCTCCACGAGCAGTACTTC
TRBV14,-,TRBJ2-7,-,CASSQAGVGQYF,TGTGCCAGCAGCCAAGCTGGGGTCGGGCAGTACTTC
TRBV12-5,TRBD1,TRBJ2-3,-,CASSPDGTATDTQYF,TGTGCTAGCAGCCCTGACGGGACAGCTACAGATACGCAGTATTTT
TRBV29-1,-,TRBJ2-5,few,CSVDTFQETQYF,TGCAGCGTTGACACATTTCAAGAGACCCAGTACTTC
TRBV29-1,-,TRBJ2-3,few,CSVRGLNTDTQYF,TGCAGCGTTCGCGGCCTCAACACAGATACGCAGTATTTT
TRBV7-9,TRBD1,TRBJ1-5,-,CASSLGQGVYQPQHF,TGTGCCAGCAGCCTCGGACAGGGAGTGTATCAGCCCCAGCATTTT
TRBV9,-,TRBJ1-2,-,CASSPTEGWGYTF,TGTGCCAGCAGCCCGACTGAGGGGTGGGGCTACACCTTC
TRBV6-1,-,TRBJ1-5,few,CASSEYTGRRPNQPQHF,TGTGCCAGCAGTGAGTACACAGGGAGGCGACCTAATCAGCCCCAGCATTTT
TRBV7-2,-,TRBJ2-7,-,CASSLYDYEQYF,TGTGCCAGCAGCTTGTACGATTACGAGCAGTACTTC
TRBV7-9,TRBD1,TRBJ2-5,-,CASSKNRGQETQYF,TGTGCCAGCAGCAAGAACAGGGGTCAAGAGACCCAGTACTTC
TRBV27,-,TRBJ1-2,-,CASMGLGRRNYGYTF,TGTGCCAGCATGGGGTTGGGGAGAAGGAACTATGGCTACACCTTC
TRBV5-6,TRBD2,TRBJ2-2,few,CASSSKKRERNTGELFF,TGTGCCAGCAGCTCCAAAAAGCGGGAGAGGAACACCGGGGAGCTGTTTTTT
TRBV30,-,TRBJ1-1,-,CACAAGLRVDTEAFF,TGTGCCTGCGCAGCAGGCTTGCGCGTGGACACTGAAGCTTTCTTT
TRBV4-1,-,TRBJ2-7,-,CASSQADFLGPLTYEQYF,TGCGCCAGCAGCCAGGCTGATTTCCTAGGGCCTCTTACCTACGAGCAGTACTTC
TRBV19,-,TRBJ2-5,once,CASSLWAGTQETQYF,TGTGCCAGTAGTCTGTGGGCGGGAACCCAAGAGACCCAGTACTTC
TRBV13,-,TRBJ2-1,-,CASSFSRPEQFF,TGTGCCAGCAGCTTTAGCAGGCCGGAGCAGTTCTTC
TRBV9,TRBD2,TRBJ2-1,-,CASSERTSGSSYNEQFF,TGTGCCAGCAGCGAACGGACTAGCGGGAGCTCCTACAATGAGCAGTTCTTC
TRBV6-5,-,TRBJ1-2,few,CASSQDNYGYTF,TGTGCCAGTAGTCAGGATAACTATGGCTACACCTTC
TRBV30,-,TRBJ1-5,-,CAWSVGAGRNNQPQHF,TGTGCCTGGAGTGTAGGTGCGGGACGGAACAATCAGCCCCAGCATTTT
TRBV10-3,-,TRBJ2-1,-,CAISDGRSYNEQFF,TGTGCCATCAGTGATGGGCGGTCCTACAATGAGCAGTTCTTC
TRBV19,-,TRBJ1-2,-,CASSKGEVYGYTF,TGTGCCAGTAGCAAGGGAGAGGTCTATGGCTACACCTTC
TRBV4-1,-,TRBJ1-1,-,CASSQDGQFNTEAFF,TGCGCCAGCAGCCAAGATGGGCAGTTTAACACTGAAGCTTTCTTT
TRBV30,TRBD2,TRBJ2-1,few,CAWRVDGGRYNEQFF,TGTGCCTGGAGGGTCGATGGCGGGAGATACAATGAGCAGTTCTTC
TRBV29-1,TRBD1,TRBJ2-1,-,CSIPGTGGSSYNEQFF,TGCAGCATCCCGGGGACAGGGGGCAGCTCCTACAATGAGCAGTTCTTC
TRBV2,TRBD1,TRBJ1-2,few,CASSERPHRGGYGYTF,TGTGCCAGCAGCGAGAGGCCCCACAGGGGTGGCTATGGCTACACCTTC
TRBV7-3,TRBD2,TRBJ2-1,-,CASSHTSGRAVSYNEQFF,TGTGCCAGCAGCCATACTAGCGGGAGGGCTGTGTCCTACAATGAGCAGTTCTTC